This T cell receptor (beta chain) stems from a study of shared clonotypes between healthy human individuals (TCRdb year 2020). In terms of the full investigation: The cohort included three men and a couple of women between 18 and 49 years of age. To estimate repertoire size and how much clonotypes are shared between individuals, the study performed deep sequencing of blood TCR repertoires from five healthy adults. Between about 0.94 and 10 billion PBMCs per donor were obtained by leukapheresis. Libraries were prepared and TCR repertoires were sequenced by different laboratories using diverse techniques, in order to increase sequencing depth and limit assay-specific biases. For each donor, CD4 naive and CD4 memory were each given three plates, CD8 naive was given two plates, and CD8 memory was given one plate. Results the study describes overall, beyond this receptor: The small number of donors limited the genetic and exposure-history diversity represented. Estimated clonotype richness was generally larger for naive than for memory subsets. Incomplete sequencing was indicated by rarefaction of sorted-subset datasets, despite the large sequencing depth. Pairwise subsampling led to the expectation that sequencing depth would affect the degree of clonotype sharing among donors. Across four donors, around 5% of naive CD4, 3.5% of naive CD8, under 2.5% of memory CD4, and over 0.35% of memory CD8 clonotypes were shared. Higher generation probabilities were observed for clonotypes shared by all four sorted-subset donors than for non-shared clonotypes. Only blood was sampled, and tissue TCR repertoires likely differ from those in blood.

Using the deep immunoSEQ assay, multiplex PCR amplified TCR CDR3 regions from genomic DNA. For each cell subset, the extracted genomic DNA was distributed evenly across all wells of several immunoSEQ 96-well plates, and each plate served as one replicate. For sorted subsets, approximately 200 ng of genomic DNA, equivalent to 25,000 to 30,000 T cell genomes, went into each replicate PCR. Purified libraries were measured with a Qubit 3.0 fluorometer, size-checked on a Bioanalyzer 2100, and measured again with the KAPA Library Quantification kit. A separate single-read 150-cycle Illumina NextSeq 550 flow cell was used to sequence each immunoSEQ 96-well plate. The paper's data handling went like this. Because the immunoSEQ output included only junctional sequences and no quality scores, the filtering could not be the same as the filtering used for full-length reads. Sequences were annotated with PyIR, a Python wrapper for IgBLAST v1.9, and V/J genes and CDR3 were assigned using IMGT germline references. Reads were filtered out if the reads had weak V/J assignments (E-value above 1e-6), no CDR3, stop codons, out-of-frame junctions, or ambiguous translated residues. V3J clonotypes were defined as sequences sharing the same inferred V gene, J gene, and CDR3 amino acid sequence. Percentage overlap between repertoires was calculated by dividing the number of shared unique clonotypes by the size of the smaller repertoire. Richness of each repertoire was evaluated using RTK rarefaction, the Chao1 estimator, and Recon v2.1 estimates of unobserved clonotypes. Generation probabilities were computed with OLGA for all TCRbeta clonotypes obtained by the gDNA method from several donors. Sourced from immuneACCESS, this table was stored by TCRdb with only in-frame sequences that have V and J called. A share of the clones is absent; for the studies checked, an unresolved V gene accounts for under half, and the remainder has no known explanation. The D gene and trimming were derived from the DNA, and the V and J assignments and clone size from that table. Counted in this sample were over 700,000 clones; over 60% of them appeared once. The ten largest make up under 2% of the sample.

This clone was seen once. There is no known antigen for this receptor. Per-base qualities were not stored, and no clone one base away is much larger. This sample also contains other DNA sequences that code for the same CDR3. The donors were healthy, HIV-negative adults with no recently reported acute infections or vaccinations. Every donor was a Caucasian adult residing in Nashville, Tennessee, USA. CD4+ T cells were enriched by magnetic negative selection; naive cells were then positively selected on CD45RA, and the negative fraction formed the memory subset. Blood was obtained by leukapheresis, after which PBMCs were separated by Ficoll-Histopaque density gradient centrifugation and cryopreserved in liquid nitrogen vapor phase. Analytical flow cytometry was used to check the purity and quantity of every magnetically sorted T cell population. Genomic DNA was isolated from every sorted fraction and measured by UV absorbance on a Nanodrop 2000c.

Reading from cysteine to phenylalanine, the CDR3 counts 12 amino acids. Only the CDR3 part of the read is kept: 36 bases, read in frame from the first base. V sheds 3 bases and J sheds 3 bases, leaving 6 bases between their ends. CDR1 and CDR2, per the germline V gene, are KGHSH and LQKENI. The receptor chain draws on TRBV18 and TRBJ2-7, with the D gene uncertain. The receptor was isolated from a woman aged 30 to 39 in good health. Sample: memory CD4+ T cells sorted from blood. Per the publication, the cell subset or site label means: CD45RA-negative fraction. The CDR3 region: CASSPNRYEQYF. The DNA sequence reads TGTGCCAGCTCACCTAACCGCTACGAGCAGTACTTC.